These 3 T cell receptor beta chains share one sample of origin, sequenced in a study of T cell changes during pregnancy in multiple sclerosis. TCRdb's table, derived via immunoSEQ multiplex PCR, lists solely in-frame clones and lacks some. The table has approximately 41,000 clones, about 94% seen once. The material was CD4+ T cells from peripheral blood mononuclear cells, obtained in the second trimester of pregnancy. These receptors all come from a female donor with multiple sclerosis, enrolled in a pregnancy study.

This clone showed up just once. The rearrangement links TRBV2 to TRBJ2-7; D is unclear. Germline V gene sequence: CDR1 SNHLY, CDR2 FYNNEI. V gave up 6 bases and J gave up 0 bases, with 12 bases separating them. The CDR3 extends over 14 amino acids. CDR3 region: CASRRRPLSYEQYF. The DNA for the CDR3 is TGTGCCAGCAGACGGCGGCCCCTCTCCTACGAGCAGTACTTC.

The DNA for the CDR3 is TGTGCCAGCAGCCCGCTCGGGTATAATTCACCCCTCCACTTT. This sequence encodes CASSPLGYNSPLHF. The V and J genes are TRBV7-2 and TRBJ1-6, with D unresolved. V lost 5 bases and J 4 bases, leaving 9 bases between the germline ends. This CDR3 has 14 amino acids. Germline loops: CDR1 SGHTA, CDR2 FQGNSA.

This clone was counted only a few times. The chain links TRBV2 to TRBJ1-6, with D perhaps TRBD1 (5 bases). Looked up from germline, CDR1 is SNHLY and CDR2 is FYNNEI. The CDR3 loop spans 14 amino acids. With 8 bases removed from V and 6 bases from J, the gap between germline ends came to 14 bases. CDR3 nucleotides: TGTGCCAGCCGGGAGGGGACCACTAATTCACCCCTCCACTTT. Translating gives CASREGTTNSPLHF.